This TCR beta chain was recovered during a study of T cells in Graves' hyperthyroidism and ophthalmopathy. Study outcomes and limitations: The blood repertoire included most of the expanded thyroid clonotypes above 0.001.

There were TCR beta CDR3 regions amplified from RNA transcripts. In the first-round RT-PCR of the TCR CDR3, the HTBI primer set was used. TCRdb passed the multiplex PCR reads through MiXCR, listing each CDR3 protein once. The data contain some 600,000 distinct CDR3 sequences, 14% of them singletons. 9 to 10 ml fresh peripheral blood yielded the PBMCs. As to this clonotype: Its antigen is undetermined.

The ends lost 4 bases at V and 5 bases at J; junction bases unmatched: 6. The CDR3 is 16 residues long. CDR1 KGHDR and CDR2 SFDVKD come from the germline V gene. The TCR was taken from a woman aged 30 to 39 with Graves' hyperthyroidism that later progressed to Graves' ophthalmopathy. J is TRBJ2-2 and V is TRBV24-1; 10 positions match TRBD1. Sequences were obtained from blood. Here the CDR3 DNA reads TGTGCCACCAGTGAACGGGACAGGGGAAAGACCGGGGAGCTGTTTTTT. Protein sequence: CATSERDRGKTGELFF.